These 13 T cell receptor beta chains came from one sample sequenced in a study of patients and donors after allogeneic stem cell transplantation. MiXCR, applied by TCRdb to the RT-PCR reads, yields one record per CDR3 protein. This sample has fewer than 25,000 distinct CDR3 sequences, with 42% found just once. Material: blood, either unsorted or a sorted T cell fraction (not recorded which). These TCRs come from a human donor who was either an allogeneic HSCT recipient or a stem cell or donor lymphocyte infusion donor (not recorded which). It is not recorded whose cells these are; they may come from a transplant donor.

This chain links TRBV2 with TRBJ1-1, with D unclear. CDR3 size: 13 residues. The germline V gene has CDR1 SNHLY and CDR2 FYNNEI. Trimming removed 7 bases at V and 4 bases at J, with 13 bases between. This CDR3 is CASTEAESTEAFF. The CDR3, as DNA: TGTGCCAGCACCGAAGCCGAAAGCACTGAAGCTTTCTTT.

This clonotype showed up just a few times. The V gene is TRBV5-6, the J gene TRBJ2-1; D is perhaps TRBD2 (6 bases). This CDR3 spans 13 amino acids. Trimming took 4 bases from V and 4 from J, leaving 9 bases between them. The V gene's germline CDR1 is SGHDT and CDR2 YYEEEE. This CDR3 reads CASSERGYNEQFF. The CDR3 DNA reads TGTGCCAGCAGCGAACGGGGGTACAATGAGCAGTTCTTC. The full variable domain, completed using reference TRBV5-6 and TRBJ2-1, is DAGVTQSPTHLIKTRGQQVTLRCSPKSGHDTVSWYQQALGQGPQFIFQYYEEEERQRGNFPDRFSGHQFPNYSSELNVNALLLGDSALYLCASSERGYNEQFFGPGTRLTVL.

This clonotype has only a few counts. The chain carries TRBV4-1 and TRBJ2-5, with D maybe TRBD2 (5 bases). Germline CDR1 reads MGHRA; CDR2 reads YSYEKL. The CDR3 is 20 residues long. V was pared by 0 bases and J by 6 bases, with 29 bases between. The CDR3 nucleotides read TGCGCCAGCAGCCAAGATATGGTCCTTGGAGGCAGAACCCGATTAAAGACCCAGTACTTC. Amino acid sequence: CASSQDMVLGGRTRLKTQYF.

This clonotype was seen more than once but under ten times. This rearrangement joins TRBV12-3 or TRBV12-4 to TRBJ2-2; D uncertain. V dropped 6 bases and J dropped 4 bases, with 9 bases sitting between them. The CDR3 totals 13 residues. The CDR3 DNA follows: TGTGCCAGCAGCCCGACACTCACCGGGGAGCTGTTTTTT. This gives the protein CASSPTLTGELFF.

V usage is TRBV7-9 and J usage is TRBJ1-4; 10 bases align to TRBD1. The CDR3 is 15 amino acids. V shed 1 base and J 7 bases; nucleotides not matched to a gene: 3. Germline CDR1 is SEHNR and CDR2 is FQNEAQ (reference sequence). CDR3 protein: CASSLVDRGLEKLFF. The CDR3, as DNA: TGTGCCAGCAGCTTAGTCGACAGGGGGCTTGAAAAACTGTTTTTT.

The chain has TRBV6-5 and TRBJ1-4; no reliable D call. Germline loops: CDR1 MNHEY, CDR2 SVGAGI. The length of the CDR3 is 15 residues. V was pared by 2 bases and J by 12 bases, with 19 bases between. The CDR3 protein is CASSYTKFTRTELFF. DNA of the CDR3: TGTGCCAGCAGTTACACCAAATTTACGCGGACGGAACTGTTTTTT.

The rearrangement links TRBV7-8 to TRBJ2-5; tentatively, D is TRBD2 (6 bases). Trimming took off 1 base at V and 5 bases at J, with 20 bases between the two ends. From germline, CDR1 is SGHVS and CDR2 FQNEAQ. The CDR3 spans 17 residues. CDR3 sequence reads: CASSLERVRVSGETQYF. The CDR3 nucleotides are TGTGCCAGCAGCTTAGAGCGGGTTAGGGTTTCGGGGGAGACCCAGTACTTC.

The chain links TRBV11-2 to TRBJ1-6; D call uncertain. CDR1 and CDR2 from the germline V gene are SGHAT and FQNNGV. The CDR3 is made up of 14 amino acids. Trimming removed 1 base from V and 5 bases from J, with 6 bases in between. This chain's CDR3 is CASSLVPNNSPLHF. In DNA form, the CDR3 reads TGTGCCAGCAGCTTAGTACCGAATAATTCACCCCTCCACTTT.

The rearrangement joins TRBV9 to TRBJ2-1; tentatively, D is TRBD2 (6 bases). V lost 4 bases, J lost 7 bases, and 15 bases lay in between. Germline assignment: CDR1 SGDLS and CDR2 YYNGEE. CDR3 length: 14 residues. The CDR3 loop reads CASSPWAGRNEQFF. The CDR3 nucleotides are TGTGCCAGCAGCCCTTGGGCGGGGAGAAATGAGCAGTTCTTC.

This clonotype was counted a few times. The chain's CDR3 is CASSLDSSGGDEQFF. The CDR3 bases are TGCGCCAGCAGCTTGGACTCTAGCGGGGGCGATGAGCAGTTCTTC. The chain employs TRBV5-1 and TRBJ2-1, with TRBD2 matching over 10 bases. The V and J ends lost 0 bases and 8 bases, in that order; junction bases with no gene match: 5. Germline CDR1 is SGHRS and CDR2 is YFSETQ. The CDR3 is 15 amino acids.

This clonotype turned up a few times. The DNA of the CDR3 is TGCAGTGCTAGCCGACAGGGGGCACGTGGAGCTTTCTTT. This sequence encodes CSASRQGARGAFF. The chain links TRBV20-1 to TRBJ1-1; 10 bases line up with TRBD1. The ends lost 3 bases at V and 10 bases at J; junction bases unmatched: 8. The CDR3 length is 13 residues. Germline V gene data show CDR1 as DFQATT and CDR2 as SNEGSKA (reference sequence).

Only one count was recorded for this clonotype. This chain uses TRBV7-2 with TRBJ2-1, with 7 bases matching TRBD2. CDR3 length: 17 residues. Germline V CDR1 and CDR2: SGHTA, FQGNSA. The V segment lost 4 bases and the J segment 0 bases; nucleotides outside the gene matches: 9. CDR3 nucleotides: TGTACCAGCAGCTACTCGGGAGCGGGAAGCTCCTACAATGAGCAGTTCTTC. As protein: CTSSYSGAGSSYNEQFF.

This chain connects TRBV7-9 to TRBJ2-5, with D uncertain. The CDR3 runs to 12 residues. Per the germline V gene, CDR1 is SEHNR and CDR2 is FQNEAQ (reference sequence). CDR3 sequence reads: CVSHQSQETQYF. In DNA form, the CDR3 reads TGTGTCAGTCATCAGTCCCAAGAGACCCAGTACTTC. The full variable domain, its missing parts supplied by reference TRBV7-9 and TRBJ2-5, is DTGVSQNPRHKITKRGQNVTFRCDPISEHNRLYWYRQTLGQGPEFLTYFQNEAQLEKSRLLSDRFSAERPKGSFSTLEIQRTEQGDSAMYLCVSHQSQETQYFGPGTRLLVL.